Below are 25 T cell receptor beta chains sequenced from a single sample in a study of blood T cell repertoires in COVID-19. TCRdb's table, derived via immunoSEQ multiplex PCR, lists solely in-frame clones and lacks some. The table shows some 260,000 clones, with 70% to 80% occurring only once. Sequenced: peripheral blood. The source is a woman at least 80 years old with acute or convalescent COVID-19.

This sequence joins TRBV5-6 and TRBJ1-1; tentatively, D is TRBD1 (6 bases). The CDR3 extends over 12 amino acids. CDR1 SGHDT and CDR2 YYEEEE come from the germline V gene. Trimming took off 4 bases at V and 9 bases at J, with 13 bases between the two ends. The CDR3 spells CASSLYREQAFF. The CDR3 bases are TGTGCCAGCAGCCTCTACAGGGAACAAGCTTTCTTT. The full variable domain, completed using reference TRBV5-6 and TRBJ1-1, is DAGVTQSPTHLIKTRGQQVTLRCSPKSGHDTVSWYQQALGQGPQFIFQYYEEEERQRGNFPDRFSGHQFPNYSSELNVNALLLGDSALYLCASSLYREQAFFGQGTRLTVV.

This clone was seen only a few times. The rearrangement links TRBV4-3 to TRBJ2-3; TRBD1 is a possible D gene (5 bases). Germline V lookup: CDR1 LGHNA, CDR2 YSLEER. V was clipped by 0 bases and J by 4 bases, with 14 bases between them. The CDR3 spans 16 residues. CDR3 in DNA: TGCGCCAGCAGCCAAGATGGGGCCAGGGTCGCAGATACGCAGTATTTT. Translation: CASSQDGARVADTQYF.

The rearrangement joins TRBV18 to TRBJ2-7; 8 bases agree with TRBD1. The junction had 7 bases not matched to a gene; V was cut back by 3 bases and J by 0 bases. Germline loops: CDR1 KGHSH, CDR2 LQKENI. The CDR3 contains 16 residues. The CDR3 bases are TGTGCCAGCTCACCTGCGACAGGGGCAACCTCCTACGAGCAGTACTTC. This gives the protein CASSPATGATSYEQYF.

As regards this clone: Different DNA sequences within this sample yield the same CDR3. The rearrangement links TRBV29-1 to TRBJ1-5; TRBD1 aligns across 9 bases. The CDR3 is 13 amino acids. Trimming cost V 6 bases and J 2 bases; bases outside gene matches: 2. CDR1 SQVTM and CDR2 ANQGSEA come from the germline V gene. This chain's CDR3 is CSVGQGGNQPQHF. DNA for the CDR3: TGCAGCGTGGGACAGGGAGGCAATCAGCCCCAGCATTTT.

This chain links TRBV3-1 (or the pseudogene TRBV3-2) with TRBJ2-1, with 7 bases fitting TRBD2. V lost 1 base and J lost 5; bases outside the gene matches: 8. Germline-derived CDR1 and CDR2 are LGHDT and YNNKEL (reference sequence). CDR3 length equals 16 residues. The CDR3 DNA reads as TGTGCCAGCAGCCAAGTTCGCGGACTAGGGAACAATGAGCAGTTCTTC. It encodes CASSQVRGLGNNEQFF.

The chain combines TRBV18 with TRBJ2-7, with 7 bases matching TRBD1. Looked up from germline, CDR1 is KGHSH and CDR2 is LQKENI. The CDR3 is 15 residues long. J lost 2 bases, V lost 5 bases, and 9 bases had no gene match. The DNA for the CDR3 is TGTGCCAGCTCAGACAAACTAGGGGGCACCTACGAGCAGTACTTC. It encodes CASSDKLGGTYEQYF. Full variable domain (outside the CDR3, taken from reference TRBV18 and TRBJ2-7): NAGVMQNPRHLVRRRGQEARLRCSPMKGHSHVYWYRQLPEEGLKFMVYLQKENIIDESGMPKERFSAEFPKEGPSILRIQQVVRGDSAAYFCASSDKLGGTYEQYFGPGTRLTVT.

This clone came up many times. J is TRBJ2-7 and V is TRBV24-1, with no clear D. Trimming left V 5 bases short and J 0 bases short, with 10 bases between. The length of the CDR3 is 14 residues. Germline loops: CDR1 KGHDR, CDR2 SFDVKD. The CDR3 spells CATSAGPPSYEQYF. The CDR3 coding sequence is TGTGCCACCAGTGCGGGTCCCCCCTCCTACGAGCAGTACTTC.

This clone appeared a few times. CDR3 residues: CASSKTGVDGYTF. Here the CDR3 DNA reads TGTGCCAGCAGCAAGACAGGTGTCGATGGCTACACCTTC. The chain joins TRBV6-6 to TRBJ1-2; maybe TRBD1 (6 bases). The CDR3 covers 13 residues. V was clipped by 6 bases and J by 6 bases, with 14 bases between them. CDR1 MNHNY and CDR2 SVGAGI come from the germline V gene (reference sequence).

The V and J genes are TRBV7-9 and TRBJ2-5; D is perhaps TRBD2 (5 bases). Germline assignment: CDR1 SEHNR and CDR2 FQNEAQ (reference sequence). The germline V and J ends were trimmed by 4 bases and 5 bases, with 14 bases remaining between them. This CDR3 spans 14 amino acids. This chain's CDR3 is CASSSTEGGETQYF. The CDR3 coding sequence is TGTGCCAGCAGCTCCACCGAGGGCGGGGAGACCCAGTACTTC.

The chain combines TRBV9 with TRBJ1-4; 11 positions match TRBD1. Germline V gene sequence: CDR1 SGDLS, CDR2 YYNGEE. The CDR3 consists of 16 residues. With 0 bases clipped from V and 7 bases from J, the junction kept 5 bases outside the gene matches. The CDR3 region is CASSVAGGQGAEKLFF. The CDR3 nucleotides are TGTGCCAGCAGCGTAGCTGGTGGACAGGGGGCTGAAAAACTGTTTTTT.

Notes on this clone: Germline and junction disagree at one end, which may indicate a read error. This chain uses TRBV3-1 (or the pseudogene TRBV3-2) with TRBJ1-2; D gene ambiguous. The germline gives CDR1 LGHDT, CDR2 YNNKEL (reference sequence). The CDR3 has 12 amino acids. This chain's CDR3 is CANSQAPYGYTF. For the CDR3, the DNA is TGTGCCAACAGCCAGGCCCCATATGGCTACACCTTC.

The chain carries TRBV6-2 or TRBV6-3 and TRBJ2-1; 13 bases agree with TRBD2. CDR1 and CDR2 from the germline V gene are MNHEY and SVGEGT. V shed 2 bases, J shed 4 bases, and the junction held 8 bases outside the gene matches. The CDR3 loop spans 18 amino acids. CDR3 region: CASSYEPPGLAGYNEQFF. The CDR3 DNA is TGTGCCAGCAGTTACGAGCCCCCGGGACTAGCGGGATACAATGAGCAGTTCTTC.

V is TRBV6-4 and J is TRBJ2-1, with 9 bases matching TRBD2. With 4 bases clipped from V and 2 bases from J, the junction kept 3 bases outside the gene matches. This CDR3 has 15 residues. Germline CDR1 is MRHNA and CDR2 is SNTAGT. The CDR3 region has the DNA TGTGCCAGCAGTGTGGCTAGCGGGACCTACAATGAGCAGTTCTTC. Its translation is CASSVASGTYNEQFF.

The genes are TRBV18 and TRBJ1-5; 10 bases are shared with TRBD1. The CDR3 runs to 14 residues. Germline V gene sequence: CDR1 KGHSH, CDR2 LQKENI. V lost 1 base to trimming and J lost 9 bases; unmatched junction nucleotides: 3. CDR3 residues: CASSPRQGAGPQHF. As DNA, the CDR3 is TGTGCCAGCTCACCACGACAGGGGGCAGGGCCCCAGCATTTT. The full variable domain, in which reference TRBV18 and TRBJ1-5 provide the parts outside the CDR3, is NAGVMQNPRHLVRRRGQEARLRCSPMKGHSHVYWYRQLPEEGLKFMVYLQKENIIDESGMPKERFSAEFPKEGPSILRIQQVVRGDSAAYFCASSPRQGAGPQHFGDGTRLSIL.

Comment on this clone: Other DNA sequences from this sample encode an identical CDR3 as well. V is TRBV3-1 (or the pseudogene TRBV3-2) and J is TRBJ1-1; TRBD1 might be the D (6 bases). This CDR3 is built from 14 residues. V lost 1 base to trimming and J lost 4 bases, with 10 bases between them. From germline, CDR1 is LGHDT and CDR2 YNNKEL (reference sequence). The CDR3 loop is CASSQVEGVTEAFF. The DNA for the CDR3 is TGTGCCAGCAGCCAAGTCGAGGGGGTCACTGAAGCTTTCTTT.

V gene TRBV10-1 combines with J gene TRBJ2-1; 10 bases map to TRBD2. CDR3 length: 15 residues. Trimming at V came to 3 bases and at J to 7 bases, leaving 6 bases not matched to a gene. Looked up from germline, CDR1 is WNHNN and CDR2 is SYGVQD (reference sequence). CDR3 loop: CASSEAGGPGNEQFF. In nucleotides, the CDR3 is TGCGCCAGCAGTGAAGCGGGAGGGCCCGGGAATGAGCAGTTCTTC.

The CDR3 spells CASSLFGGGARETQYF. Here the CDR3 DNA reads TGTGCCAGCAGCTTATTTGGCGGGGGGGCCCGGGAGACCCAGTACTTC. The chain is built from TRBV11-1 and TRBJ2-5, with TRBD2 identical over 9 bases. Germline lookup yields CDR1 SGHAT and CDR2 FQDESV (reference sequence). The CDR3 extends over 16 amino acids. Trimming at V came to 2 bases and at J to 5 bases, leaving 9 bases not matched to a gene.

The gene calls are TRBV5-1 and TRBJ2-3; D is unresolved. The CDR3 sequence is 13 residues long. Per germline, CDR1 SGHRS and CDR2 YFSETQ. Trimming took 9 bases from V and 6 from J, leaving 17 bases between them. The CDR3 DNA sequence: TGCGCCACGTCCGCCCTGGGCTACGATACGCAGTATTTT. This translates into CATSALGYDTQYF.

CDR3 sequence: CASSLSRGEQFF. The CDR3 region has the DNA TGTGCCAGCAGCTTGTCTAGAGGTGAGCAGTTCTTC. The chain is built from TRBV11-3 and TRBJ2-1; no clear D. Trimming took off 3 bases at V and 9 bases at J, with 9 bases between the two ends. CDR1 and CDR2 from the germline V gene are SGHNT and YENEEA. The CDR3 consists of 12 residues.

This rearrangement joins TRBV6-6 to TRBJ1-2, with 8 bases that match TRBD1. The V gene end was trimmed by 8 bases and the J gene end by 8 bases; junction bases not matched to a gene: 7. The CDR3 sequence is 12 residues long. Germline-derived CDR1 and CDR2 are MNHNY and SVGAGI (reference sequence). The CDR3 region has the DNA TGTGCCAGCTCCCGGACAGGGTTAGGCTACACCTTC. It translates to CASSRTGLGYTF.

The rearrangement links TRBV27 to TRBJ2-1; D is possibly TRBD2 (7 bases). Germline lookup yields CDR1 MNHEY and CDR2 SMNVEV (reference sequence). The V end was cut by 4 bases, the J end by 7 bases, with 14 bases between. This CDR3 contains 14 residues. The CDR3 spells CASSSLQGGNEQFF. CDR3 sequence (DNA): TGTGCCAGCAGTTCCCTACAGGGAGGGAATGAGCAGTTCTTC.

The rearrangement joins TRBV5-4 to TRBJ2-1, with D tentatively TRBD2 (7 bases). This CDR3 spans 17 amino acids. V gave up 0 bases and J gave up 3 bases, with 16 bases separating them. Germline-derived CDR1 and CDR2 are SGHNT and YYREEE (reference sequence). The CDR3 spells CASSLAGGGRLYNEQFF. In DNA, the CDR3 is TGTGCCAGCAGCTTGGCTGGGGGGGGCCGACTCTACAATGAGCAGTTCTTC.

V and J are TRBV7-9 and TRBJ1-2; D not resolved. Germline loops: CDR1 SEHNR, CDR2 FQNEAQ (reference sequence). There are 13 residues in the CDR3. V shed 4 bases and J shed 2 bases, with 8 bases lying between them. As DNA, the CDR3 is TGTGCCAGCAGCTCAACAGAGAACTATGGCTACACCTTC. Its protein product is CASSSTENYGYTF.

This rearrangement joins TRBV10-3 to TRBJ1-2; D is possibly TRBD1 (5 bases). V lost 2 bases and J lost 5, with 6 bases in between. Per germline, CDR1 ENHRY and CDR2 SYGVKD. This CDR3 has 12 amino acids. Here the CDR3 reads CAISEQGYGYTF. Here the CDR3 DNA reads TGTGCCATCAGTGAGCAGGGTTATGGCTACACCTTC.

The rearrangement uses TRBV4-1 and TRBJ2-6; the D gene is possibly TRBD2 (5 bases). V was clipped by 5 bases and J by 0 bases, with 11 bases between them. CDR3 length equals 16 residues. Germline lookup yields CDR1 MGHRA and CDR2 YSYEKL. The CDR3 DNA is TGCGCCAGCAGCTCAGGACTGTACTCTGGGGCCAACGTCCTGACTTTC. Protein sequence: CASSSGLYSGANVLTF.